Sequencing of this T cell receptor (beta chain) was carried out in a study of T cells in Graves' hyperthyroidism and ophthalmopathy. The sample holds a few counts of this clonotype. Antigen unknown. Per the germline V gene, CDR1 is LNHDA and CDR2 is SQIVND (reference sequence). Trimming shortened V by 6 bases and J by 2 bases, and 17 bases separated the two germline ends. CDR3 length: 15 amino acids. Points from the study as a whole: Using 13 V-J features, a model discriminated ophthalmopathy from stable hyperthyroidism.

The TCR beta CDR3 regions underwent amplification using RNA transcripts as the source. The primer set for the first-round RT-PCR of the TCR CDR3 was HTBI. One entry per CDR3 protein results from TCRdb running MiXCR on the multiplex PCR reads. Of some 380,000 distinct CDR3 sequences detected, 13% appear once; the ten largest clones hold less than 25%. The blood sample dates from first hyperthyroidism diagnosis, preceding any ophthalmopathy symptoms. The receptor comes from a man aged 25 to 40 with Graves' hyperthyroidism that later progressed to Graves' ophthalmopathy. Sequenced: blood. The chain recombines TRBV19 with TRBJ2-7, with D possibly called TRBD1 or TRBD2 (5 bases each). CDR3 nucleotides: TGTGCCAGTAGCCTAGACGACGGGGCCGCCTACGAGCAGTACTTC. Translated: CASSLDDGAAYEQYF.